This TCR beta chain was captured by sequencing in a study of technical replicates of blood from several donors. Germline-derived CDR1 and CDR2 are MDHEN and SYDVKM. Trimming took off 8 bases at V and 0 bases at J, with 20 bases between the two ends. The CDR3 runs to 18 residues. The repertoire was sequenced with immunoSEQ multiplex PCR; TCRdb's copy has only in-frame clones and lacks some. This sample has over 85,000 clones, with roughly 96% found just once. This clone appeared a single time. Sequences were obtained from T cells isolated from PBMCs. The J gene is TRBJ2-6, the V gene TRBV28, with D possibly matching TRBD2 (5 bases). This TCR came from a human donor in good health. CDR3 amino acids: CASLYRRWAGSGANVLTF. In DNA, the CDR3 is TGTGCCAGCCTTTATCGGAGGTGGGCAGGCTCTGGGGCCAACGTCCTGACTTTC. Together with reference TRBV28 and TRBJ2-6, the CDR3 gives the full variable domain: DVKVTQSSRYLVKRTGEKVFLECVQDMDHENMFWYRQDPGLGLRLIYFSYDVKMKEKGDIPEGYSVSREKKERFSLILESASTNQTSMYLCASLYRRWAGSGANVLTFGAGSRLTVL.